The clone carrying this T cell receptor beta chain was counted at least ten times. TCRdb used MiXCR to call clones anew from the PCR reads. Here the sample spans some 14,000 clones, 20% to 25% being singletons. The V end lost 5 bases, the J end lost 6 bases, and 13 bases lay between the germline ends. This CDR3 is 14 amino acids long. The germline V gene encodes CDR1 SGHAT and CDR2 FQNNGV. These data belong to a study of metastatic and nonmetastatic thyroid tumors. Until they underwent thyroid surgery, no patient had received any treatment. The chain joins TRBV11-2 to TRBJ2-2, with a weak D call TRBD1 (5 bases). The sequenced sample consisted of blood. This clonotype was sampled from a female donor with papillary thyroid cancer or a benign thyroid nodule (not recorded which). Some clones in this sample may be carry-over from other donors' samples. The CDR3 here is CASSVQVYSGELFF. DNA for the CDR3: TGTGCCAGCAGCGTACAGGTTTACTCCGGGGAGCTGTTTTTT.